This record concerns one TCR beta chain sequence. Its antigen is unidentified. Adult Caucasians living in Nashville, Tennessee made up all of the donors. CD4+ cells yielded CD45RA+ naive and CD45RA-negative memory subsets. This sample stems from a study of shared clonotypes between healthy human individuals. Across the study: Each donor's CD8 memory used one plate, CD8 naive two, each CD4 subset three.

The CDR3 runs 13 residues. CDR1 SGHDN and CDR2 FVKESK come from the germline V gene. V lost 6 bases to trimming and J lost 1 base, with 9 bases between them. Findings and limits, study-wide: On the whole, naive subsets had larger estimated richness than memory subsets had.

Here immunoSEQ multiplex PCR was the method, and the copy in TCRdb shows in-frame clones only, minus some. This table has over 950,000 clones, around 77% appearing once. J is TRBJ1-2 and V is TRBV14, with D uncertain. The material sequenced was memory CD4+ T cells from PBMCs. Subset noted: CD45RA-negative fraction. The TCR originated in a man between 18 and 29 years old in good health. Some clones in this sample may be carry-over from other donors' samples. As DNA, the CDR3 is TGTGCCAGCAGTCGTGACGGTAACTATGGCTACACCTTC. Translated, it gives CASSRDGNYGYTF.